The TCR beta chain under discussion was sequenced for a study of post-analysis software for immune sequencing data. About the research overall: Clinical courses comprised relapsing-remitting, secondary progressive and progressive-relapsing multiple sclerosis.

Incorporated into the TCR beta cDNA libraries were unique molecular identifiers, which served to reduce PCR and sequencing biases. It was from roughly 1 to 10 million T cells that around 500,000 cDNA molecules came. TCRdb recomputed calls from the PCR reads with MiXCR, one row per CDR3 protein. Among around 710,000 distinct CDR3 sequences listed, 46% were seen once. General observations from the study: Among multiple sclerosis patients, normalized Chao1 diversity was significantly below that of controls. There were about 5 TRBV segments more frequent in patients than controls, and TRBV5-6, TRBV5-1 and TRBV20-1 were among them.

As regards this clonotype: Its antigen is not identified.

The germline V gene has CDR1 MNHNS and CDR2 SASEGT. The CDR3 is 16 residues long. Trimming shortened V by 4 bases and J by 6 bases, and 19 bases separated the two germline ends. The genes are TRBV6-1 and TRBJ2-1; D may be TRBD1 (6 bases). The sequencing input was blood. This receptor was obtained from a girl aged 5-17 years with multiple sclerosis. CDR3 sequence: CASSVFLPGAGNEQFF. The DNA of the CDR3 is TGTGCCAGCAGTGTTTTCCTGCCAGGGGCAGGCAATGAGCAGTTCTTC.